This entry describes one T cell receptor beta chain. A read error may be the cause here, since a much bigger clone is one base away. This record comes from a study of molecular identifiers for immune sequencing clone quantification. Naive CD8 library inputs spanned roughly 17,000 to 1,100,000 sorted cells and 10%, 30% or 50% RNA. V dropped 2 bases and J dropped 2 bases, with 10 bases sitting between them. This CDR3 comprises 14 residues. CDR1 and CDR2 (germline): SNHLY, FYNNEI. TCRdb redid the calling of the PCR reads with MiXCR, one entry per CDR3 protein. The table has 250,000 to 400,000 distinct CDR3 sequences, roughly a fifth seen once.

The material sequenced was naive CD8+ T cells from blood, with Jurkat cell RNA spiked in. Subset here: FACS-sorted CD8+CD4-CCR7+CD45RA+ naive T cells. This chain uses TRBV2 with TRBJ2-7; perhaps TRBD1 as D (5 bases). The TCR originated in a human donor in good health. Some libraries in this study had Jurkat cell RNA spiked in. The CDR3 is CASSEQVGPYEQYF. CDR3 coding DNA: TGTGCCAGCAGTGAACAGGTGGGGCCCTACGAGCAGTACTTC.